Listed here is a single T cell receptor (beta chain). The sample comes from a study of kidney transplant recipient with SARS-CoV-2 infection. The CDR3 is 15 residues long. The V end was cut by 9 bases, the J end by 6 bases, with 21 bases between. CDR1 is LNHDA and CDR2 is SQIVND in the germline V gene (reference sequence). TCRdb analysed the reads with MiXCR anew, one entry per CDR3 protein. The sample comprises 200,000 to 300,000 distinct CDR3 sequences, 25% to 35% of which are singletons, and under 7.5% rests with the top ten. The sequencing used a blood sample, collected at baseline and on approximately day 120 from a kidney transplant recipient. This TCR was sampled from a male patient between 25 and 39 years old who had COVID-19 and was a kidney transplant recipient. Some T cells may trace back to the graft donor. The chain recombines TRBV19 with TRBJ2-1, with D possibly called TRBD1 or TRBD2 (5 bases each). This CDR3 reads CASAGTDLPLNEQFF. The CDR3 DNA sequence: TGTGCCAGCGCCGGGACGGACCTCCCCCTCAATGAGCAGTTCTTC.